A single sample gave rise to the 29 T cell receptor beta chains below, sequenced in a study of CD8 T cells in ankylosing spondylitis. These receptors have no identified antigens. General observations from the study: Characteristic of ankylosing spondylitis blood, it appeared, was a TCR beta motif comprising roughly eight highly homologous variants.

TCRdb used MiXCR to reprocess the 5' RACE reads, holding one entry per CDR3 protein. The data show 700,000 or so distinct CDR3 sequences, over 15% seen once. Sequenced sample: blood, either unsorted or a sorted T cell fraction (not recorded which). The receptors derive from a male donor with ankylosing spondylitis.

This chain links TRBV28 with TRBJ2-1, with 8 bases that match TRBD2. The germline CDR1 and CDR2 sequences are MDHEN and SYDVKM. This CDR3 is built from 15 residues. Unmatched junction bases numbered 14, after V lost 6 bases and J lost 10 bases. The CDR3 loop is CASSLSGSLFAEQFF. The CDR3 region has the DNA TGTGCCAGCAGCCTAAGCGGGAGTTTGTTTGCGGAGCAGTTCTTC.

The rearrangement links TRBV12-3 or TRBV12-4 to TRBJ2-2; D might be TRBD2 (5 bases). The CDR3 extends over 15 amino acids. Trimming took 6 bases from V and 1 from J, leaving 12 bases between them. The CDR3 sequence: CASRGGRGNTGELFF. As DNA, the CDR3 is TGTGCCAGCAGGGGCGGCCGGGGGAACACCGGGGAGCTGTTTTTT.

The sample holds many counts of this clonotype. The chain has TRBV29-1 and TRBJ1-1; 9 nucleotides agree with TRBD1. J lost 0 bases, V lost 4 bases, and 3 bases had no gene match. Germline CDR1 and CDR2: SQVTM and ANQGSEA. The CDR3 sequence is 14 residues long. The CDR3 spells CSVGGQGLNTEAFF. The CDR3 DNA reads as TGCAGCGTTGGGGGACAGGGATTGAACACTGAAGCTTTCTTT.

The chain carries TRBV7-8 and TRBJ2-5; perhaps TRBD1 as D (6 bases). In germline, CDR1 is SGHVS, CDR2 FQNEAQ. This CDR3 region has 12 residues. The V end lost 6 bases, the J end lost 5 bases, and 10 bases lay between the germline ends. The CDR3 loop reads CASRPDRETQYF. CDR3 in DNA: TGTGCCAGCAGACCCGACAGGGAGACCCAGTACTTC.

The V gene is TRBV5-1, the J gene TRBJ1-5, with TRBD1 as a possible D gene (5 bases). Trimming stripped 0 bases from V and 6 bases from J, with 13 bases between. This CDR3 has 15 amino acids. Germline CDR1 SGHRS, CDR2 YFSETQ. The CDR3 here is CASSLAPGSSQPQHF. The CDR3 coding sequence is TGCGCCAGCAGCTTGGCCCCAGGGTCGAGTCAGCCCCAGCATTTT.

The V and J genes are TRBV5-6 and TRBJ1-1; D gene unclear. Trimming took off 0 bases at V and 6 bases at J, with 12 bases between the two ends. Germline lookup yields CDR1 SGHDT and CDR2 YYEEEE. This CDR3 comprises 14 residues. The CDR3 DNA sequence: TGTGCCAGCAGCTTGGGGGGTCCCGGCGCTGAAGCTTTCTTT. This gives the protein CASSLGGPGAEAFF.

The chain combines TRBV12-3 or TRBV12-4 with TRBJ1-2; D possibly corresponds to TRBD1 (5 bases). The length of the CDR3 is 16 residues. V dropped 0 bases and J dropped 3 bases, with 14 bases sitting between them. Here the CDR3 DNA reads TGTGCCAGCAGTTTAGCATTGGGGACTACTCACTATGGCTACACCTTC. Translated: CASSLALGTTHYGYTF.

The rearrangement uses TRBV7-8 and TRBJ2-1; maybe TRBD1 (5 bases). The CDR3 length is 13 residues. V lost 3 bases and J lost 8, with 11 bases in between. CDR1 and CDR2 from the germline V gene are SGHVS and FQNEAQ. The CDR3 loop is CASSFQGTDEQFF. The CDR3, as DNA: TGTGCCAGCAGCTTTCAGGGTACCGATGAGCAGTTCTTC.

This clonotype was counted at least ten times. V gene TRBV10-3 combines with J gene TRBJ2-7; D is undetermined. CDR3 length: 13 residues. Germline assignment: CDR1 ENHRY and CDR2 SYGVKD. V was cut by 3 bases and J by 4 bases, with 10 bases left in between. DNA for the CDR3: TGTGCCATCAGTGATGGGTTCGGTTACGAGCAGTACTTC. Translated, it gives CAISDGFGYEQYF.

This clonotype was recorded a few times. The V gene is TRBV20-1, the J gene TRBJ2-1; D may be TRBD2 (9 bases). Germline values: CDR1 DFQATT, CDR2 SNEGSKA (reference sequence). Between the trimmed V and J ends, which lost 1 base and 10 bases, there was a span of 29 bases. The CDR3 consists of 18 residues. In DNA, the CDR3 is TGCAGTGCTAGAGGGACAGGGAAGAAGCTAGCGGGAACAACCGAGCAGTTCTTC. Amino acids: CSARGTGKKLAGTTEQFF.

This chain links TRBV27 with TRBJ2-1; D might be TRBD1 (6 bases). The CDR3 is 14 residues long. CDR1 MNHEY and CDR2 SMNVEV come from the germline V gene (reference sequence). V was cut by 4 bases and J by 6 bases, with 13 bases left in between. The CDR3 bases are TGTGCCAGCAGTTGGGCAGGGGCAGTCAATGAGCAGTTCTTC. Translating it yields CASSWAGAVNEQFF.

This clonotype was recorded at least ten times. V is TRBV13 and J is TRBJ1-5; no firm D call. The V and J ends lost 1 base and 9 bases respectively, with 7 bases between them. CDR3 size: 12 residues. Germline lookup yields CDR1 PRHDT and CDR2 FYEKMQ (reference sequence). The CDR3 coding sequence is TGTGCCAGCAGCTTAGACTCCGGGCCCCAGCATTTT. This codes for CASSLDSGPQHF.

This clonotype showed up just a few times. V is TRBV7-2 and J is TRBJ2-1; D uncertain. CDR1 and CDR2 (germline): SGHTA, FQGNSA. V lost 0 bases and J lost 0, with 9 bases in between. CDR3 length: 16 amino acids. The CDR3 region is CASSLAVRLSYNEQFF. The CDR3 coding sequence is TGTGCCAGCAGCTTAGCGGTTAGACTCTCCTACAATGAGCAGTTCTTC.

This clonotype has a handful of counts. V gene TRBV11-2 combines with J gene TRBJ2-5; a weak D match, TRBD2 (6 bases). The CDR3 is 16 amino acids. Germline assignment: CDR1 SGHAT and CDR2 FQNNGV. The V gene lost 5 bases and the J gene lost 3 bases, with 19 bases spanning the gap. In nucleotides, the CDR3 is TGTGCCAGCAGCCCGGAGGGAAAGGCCGGCAAAGAGACCCAGTACTTC. It yields the protein CASSPEGKAGKETQYF.

V usage is TRBV7-9 and J usage is TRBJ1-1, with a weak D call TRBD1 (6 bases). V was pared by 2 bases and J by 5 bases, with 15 bases between. The germline CDR1 and CDR2 sequences are SEHNR and FQNEAQ (reference sequence). The CDR3 loop spans 15 amino acids. The CDR3: CASSLRQGRQTEAFF. DNA for the CDR3: TGTGCCAGCAGCTTACGCCAGGGGCGGCAGACTGAAGCTTTCTTT.

CDR3 bases: TGCAGCGTTGAAGAACCGGGACTAGCGGTCTGGGAGACCCAGTACTTC. It is translated as CSVEEPGLAVWETQYF. V usage is TRBV29-1 and J usage is TRBJ2-5; the match to TRBD2 covers 11 bases. The V segment lost 0 bases and the J segment 5 bases; nucleotides outside the gene matches: 8. The CDR3 totals 16 residues. Germline V CDR1 and CDR2: SQVTM, ANQGSEA. Supplemented by reference TRBV29-1 and TRBJ2-5, the full variable domain reads SAVISQKPSRDICQRGTSLTIQCQVDSQVTMMFWYRQQPGQSLTLIATANQGSEATYESGFVIDKFPISRPNLTFSTLTVSNMSPEDSSIYLCSVEEPGLAVWETQYFGPGTRLLVL.

This chain connects TRBV5-1 to TRBJ1-1, with no clear D. CDR3 length: 10 amino acids. V was cut by 8 bases and J by 3 bases, with 5 bases left in between. Per the germline V gene, CDR1 is SGHRS and CDR2 is YFSETQ. The chain's CDR3 is CARVDTEAFF. The CDR3 region has the DNA TGCGCCAGGGTGGACACTGAAGCTTTCTTT. Complete variable domain (other parts from reference TRBV5-1 and TRBJ1-1): KAGVTQTPRYLIKTRGQQVTLSCSPISGHRSVSWYQQTPGQGLQFLFEYFSETQRNKGNFPGRFSGRQFSNSRSEMNVSTLELGDSALYLCARVDTEAFFGQGTRLTVV.

The V gene is TRBV7-8, the J gene TRBJ2-3; TRBD2 matches 7 bases. This CDR3 is 15 amino acids long. CDR1 is SGHVS and CDR2 is FQNEAQ in the germline V gene. V gave up 1 base and J gave up 2 bases; unmatched junction bases: 3. CDR3 coding DNA: TGTGCCAGCAGCTTAGAGGGACTAACCACAGATACGCAGTATTTT. The encoded protein is CASSLEGLTTDTQYF.

The gene calls are TRBV20-1 and TRBJ2-5, with 9 positions matching TRBD1. The CDR3 contains 14 residues. Germline trimming cut 7 bases from V and 2 bases from J; bases unmatched to any gene: 8. The germline V gene has CDR1 DFQATT and CDR2 SNEGSKA (reference sequence). This CDR3 reads CSVTPGTGQETQYF. CDR3 bases: TGCAGTGTCACCCCCGGGACAGGGCAAGAGACCCAGTACTTC.

This clonotype showed up just a few times. This chain connects TRBV7-8 to TRBJ2-5; unclear D gene. The CDR3 has 16 residues. The germline CDR1 and CDR2 sequences are SGHVS and FQNEAQ. V lost 5 bases to trimming and J lost 3 bases, with 19 bases between them. The CDR3 region is CASSTTQLGSKETQYF. For the CDR3, the DNA is TGTGCCAGCAGCACGACTCAACTGGGCAGTAAAGAGACCCAGTACTTC. The whole variable domain, filled in from reference TRBV7-8 and TRBJ2-5, reads GAGVSQSPRYKVAKRGQDVALRCDPISGHVSLFWYQQALGQGPEFLTYFQNEAQLDKSGLPSDRFFAERPEGSVSTLKIQRTQQEDSAVYLCASSTTQLGSKETQYFGPGTRLLVL.

This clonotype has just a few counts. The rearrangement links TRBV29-1 to TRBJ2-7; weak D call: TRBD2 (5 bases). The CDR3 has 13 residues. Germline CDR1 reads SQVTM; CDR2 reads ANQGSEA. V lost 7 bases and J 0 bases, leaving 13 bases between the germline ends. The CDR3 DNA is TGCAGCGCCGAAGAGGGAACCTCCTACGAGCAGTACTTC. This codes for CSAEEGTSYEQYF.

This clonotype showed up just a few times. The chain couples TRBV14 to TRBJ2-1; TRBD2 matches at 12 bases. CDR1 SGHDN and CDR2 FVKESK come from the germline V gene. The CDR3 consists of 17 residues. The J segment lost 7 bases and the V segment lost 4 bases, leaving 11 bases of the junction unmatched. In DNA, the CDR3 is TGTGCCAGCAGCCCAGTGCTAGCGGGAGGGCCCTGGAATGAGCAGTTCTTC. Amino acid sequence: CASSPVLAGGPWNEQFF.

J is TRBJ1-1 and V is TRBV2; D remains ambiguous. In germline, CDR1 is SNHLY, CDR2 FYNNEI. This CDR3 region has 13 residues. Trimming shortened V by 7 bases and J by 1 base, and 10 bases separated the two germline ends. Here the CDR3 reads CASILDTNTEAFF. In nucleotides, the CDR3 is TGTGCCAGCATCCTAGACACGAACACTGAAGCTTTCTTT.

This chain links TRBV20-1 with TRBJ2-1, with a tentative D call TRBD2 (6 bases). Germline V CDR1 and CDR2: DFQATT, SNEGSKA (reference sequence). Trimming took off 2 bases at V and 9 bases at J, with 11 bases between the two ends. There are 12 residues in the CDR3. CDR3 amino acids: CSARTEGIEQFF. The CDR3 DNA sequence: TGCAGTGCTAGAACGGAGGGTATTGAGCAGTTCTTC.

V usage is TRBV3-1 and J usage is TRBJ2-7, with 7 bases lining up with TRBD1. CDR1 and CDR2 from the germline V gene are LGHDT and YNNKEL (reference sequence). The CDR3 is 14 residues long. The V and J ends lost 3 bases and 5 bases, in that order; junction bases with no gene match: 7. This chain's CDR3 is CASSQTGTEDEQYF. In DNA form, the CDR3 reads TGTGCCAGCAGCCAGACCGGGACAGAGGACGAGCAGTACTTC.

The chain couples TRBV5-5 to TRBJ2-4; D not certain. CDR3 length: 15 amino acids. Germline assignment: CDR1 SGHKS and CDR2 YYEKEE (reference sequence). Trimming cost V 0 bases and J 3 bases, with 10 bases left between them. As DNA, the CDR3 is TGTGCCAGCAGCTTGGAGGGCCAAAACAAAAACATTCAGTACTTC. Amino acids: CASSLEGQNKNIQYF.

The chain joins TRBV27 to TRBJ1-5; D gene ambiguous. The V gene lost 0 bases and the J gene lost 4 bases, with 4 bases spanning the gap. Germline values: CDR1 MNHEY, CDR2 SMNVEV (reference sequence). There are 13 residues in the CDR3. CDR3 residues: CASSLSENQPQHF. The CDR3 coding sequence is TGTGCCAGCAGTTTATCGGAAAATCAGCCCCAGCATTTT.

The V call is TRBV20-1, the J call TRBJ2-7; TRBD2 aligns across 8 bases. Unmatched junction bases numbered 5, after V lost 3 bases and J lost 4 bases. The germline V gene has CDR1 DFQATT and CDR2 SNEGSKA (reference sequence). This CDR3 is built from 13 residues. The CDR3 sequence is CSASGRAVYEQYF. CDR3 DNA sequence: TGCAGTGCTAGCGGGAGGGCGGTATACGAGCAGTACTTC.

The chain links TRBV4-1 to TRBJ2-7, with unresolved D. V lost 4 bases, J lost 7 bases, and 23 bases lay in between. The CDR3 sequence is 16 residues long. The V gene's germline CDR1 is MGHRA and CDR2 YSYEKL. The CDR3 DNA follows: TGCGCCAGCAGCCTCCTGCATCCCGGGCCCGCAAAAGAGCAGTACTTC. Its translation: CASSLLHPGPAKEQYF.